This TCR beta chain was found in a study of blood T cell repertoires in COVID-19. Overall study: Material from acute and convalescent COVID-19 was sourced from the United States, Italy and Spain. T cells, B-cell-depleted T cells, or PBMCs supplied cDNA or gDNA.

The germline V gene has CDR1 SNHLY and CDR2 FYNNEI. V was cut by 4 bases and J by 6 bases, with 7 bases left in between. This CDR3 is built from 12 residues. The count of this clone is one. The authors' processing: The assay estimated nucleated cells by amplifying reference gene primers. Clones were sequenced by immunoSEQ multiplex PCR, and TCRdb holds only the in-frame ones, with some missing. The D gene and trimming were derived from the DNA, and the V and J assignments and clone size from that table. The data show hundreds of thousands of clones, 70% to 90% seen once. The rearrangement uses TRBV2 and TRBJ1-5, with a possible D match to TRBD1 (5 bases). The sample comprised peripheral blood. This sequence originates from a woman aged 30 to 39 with active or convalescent COVID-19. The CDR3 bases are TGTGCCAGCAGTGGGGGGGGTCAGCCCCAGCATTTT. Protein sequence: CASSGGGQPQHF.